The rows below give T cell receptor beta chains drawn from one sample of a study of tumor-infiltrating lymphocytes in oesophageal squamous cell carcinoma. One entry per CDR3 protein results from TCRdb running MiXCR on the PCR reads. Of about 21,000 distinct CDR3 sequences in the sample, 35% to 45% were seen once. The sequenced sample was esophageal tumor tissue. These receptors all stem from a male donor with esophageal squamous cell carcinoma. Both conserved end residues are part of each CDR3. A D gene is named only where the DNA matches it firmly. The listing skips clone size in some rows; elsewhere it reads once, few, many or a size class.

j_gene | v_gene | d_gene | abundance | CDR3aa | CDR3nt
TRBJ2-5 | TRBV12-3/TRBV12-4 | NA | few | CASSSSWGGNRVQETQYF | TGTGCCAGCAGTTCCTCTTGGGGGGGGAACAGGGTCCAAGAGACCCAGTACTTC
TRBJ2-4 | TRBV2 | TRBD1 | NA | CASRVGQGAAIQYF | TGTGCCAGCAGAGTAGGACAGGGGGCGGCCATTCAGTACTTC
TRBJ2-2 | TRBV27 | NA | many | CASSLESYRVGVNTGELFF | TGTGCCAGCAGTTTAGAGAGTTACAGGGTTGGCGTGAACACCGGGGAGCTGTTTTTT
TRBJ2-3 | TRBV28 | NA | many | CASGSSTDTQYF | TGTGCCAGTGGTTCGAGCACAGATACGCAGTATTTT
TRBJ2-1 | TRBV7-4 | TRBD1 | NA | CASSFQGAGNNEQFF | TGTGCCAGCAGCTTTCAGGGGGCGGGGAACAATGAGCAGTTCTTC
TRBJ2-2 | TRBV27 | TRBD2 | few | CASSSSSGRLTGELFF | TGTGCCAGCAGTTCCTCTAGCGGGAGGCTTACCGGGGAGCTGTTTTTT
TRBJ2-5 | TRBV7-8 | NA | NA | CASRTHVQETQYF | TGTGCCAGCAGGACACATGTCCAAGAGACCCAGTACTTC
TRBJ2-3 | TRBV28 | TRBD2 | medium-sized | CASSRTRGDTQYF | TGTGCCAGCAGCCGGACTAGGGGAGATACGCAGTATTTT
TRBJ2-2 | TRBV7-8 | TRBD1 | many | CASSRRGQANTGELFF | TGTGCCAGCAGCCGACGGGGACAGGCGAACACCGGGGAGCTGTTTTTT
TRBJ2-1 | TRBV18 | NA | few | CASSPLPVDNEQFF | TGTGCCAGCTCACCACTTCCGGTAGACAATGAGCAGTTCTTC
TRBJ1-5 | TRBV6-1 | NA | medium-sized | CASSGIQATNQPQHF | TGTGCCAGCAGTGGGATACAGGCTACCAATCAGCCCCAGCATTTT
TRBJ2-7 | TRBV5-6 | NA | NA | CASSWALGTYEQYF | TGTGCCAGCAGCTGGGCGCTAGGAACCTACGAGCAGTACTTC
TRBJ1-1 | TRBV5-1 | NA | many | CASSPGTPNTEAFF | TGCGCCAGCAGTCCTGGGACACCGAACACTGAAGCTTTCTTT